These 7 T cell receptor beta chains originate from one sample sequenced in a study of blood T cell repertoires in COVID-19. Libraries were prepared by immunoSEQ multiplex PCR; TCRdb keeps only in-frame clonotypes and omits some of them. The table records roughly 250,000 clones, around 90% of them present only once. The sequenced sample was PBMCs or T cells enriched from blood (not recorded which). These receptors were obtained from a woman aged 50 to 60 who had recovered from COVID-19.

The V call is TRBV6-2 or TRBV6-3, the J call TRBJ1-2; 9 positions match TRBD1. The CDR3 is made up of 19 amino acids. V was pared by 0 bases and J by 7 bases, with 18 bases of the junction left unmatched. Per germline, CDR1 MNHEY and CDR2 SVGEGT. The CDR3 spells CASSYSRSGPGQGLFGYTF. As DNA, the CDR3 is TGTGCCAGCAGTTACTCGAGATCTGGACCGGGACAGGGTTTATTTGGCTACACCTTC.

This chain connects TRBV11-2 to TRBJ2-3, with D tentatively TRBD1 (6 bases). The germline V and J ends were trimmed by 3 bases and 4 bases, with 11 bases remaining between them. Looked up from germline, CDR1 is SGHAT and CDR2 is FQNNGV. This CDR3 spans 14 amino acids. The CDR3 DNA reads TGTGCCAGCAGCTTGATGTGGGGGCCAGATACGCAGTATTTT. Translated: CASSLMWGPDTQYF. Complete variable domain (other parts from reference TRBV11-2 and TRBJ2-3): EAGVAQSPRYKIIEKRQSVAFWCNPISGHATLYWYQQILGQGPKLLIQFQNNGVVDDSQLPKDRFSAERLKGVDSTLKIQPAKLEDSAVYLCASSLMWGPDTQYFGPGTRLTVL.

Only one count was recorded for this clone. This chain connects TRBV6-5 to TRBJ2-2; 12 bases map to TRBD2. This CDR3 has 15 amino acids. V lost 5 bases, J lost 4 bases, and 2 bases stayed unmatched. Germline CDR1 reads MNHEY; CDR2 reads SVGAGI. The CDR3 DNA reads TGTGCCAGCAGTAAGACTAGCGGGAGCACCGGGGAGCTGTTTTTT. It translates to CASSKTSGSTGELFF.

The chain links TRBV28 to TRBJ2-7, with TRBD2 matching 7 bases. After removal of 6 bases from V and 2 bases from J, the junction contained 7 bases not matched to a gene. This CDR3 has 14 residues. Germline V CDR1 and CDR2: MDHEN, SYDVKM. CDR3 coding DNA: TGTGCCAGCAGCGCTACTAGCGAACCCTACGAGCAGTACTTC. Residues: CASSATSEPYEQYF.

The chain has TRBV7-9 and TRBJ1-4, with D unresolved. V lost 5 bases to trimming and J lost 6 bases, with 19 bases between them. This CDR3 has 16 residues. The germline V gene has CDR1 SEHNR and CDR2 FQNEAQ (reference sequence). Written as DNA, the CDR3 is TGTGCCAGCAGCACGGAGGCGGAGGACTTGGATGAAAAACTGTTTTTT. Protein product: CASSTEAEDLDEKLFF.

This clone has a single count. CDR3 coding DNA: TGCGCCAGCAGTACCGGGACTAGCGGGATGGATGAGCAGTTCTTC. Its protein is CASSTGTSGMDEQFF. J is TRBJ2-1 and V is TRBV4-1; 13 nucleotides line up with TRBD2. Germline loops: CDR1 MGHRA, CDR2 YSYEKL. After removal of 6 bases from V and 8 bases from J, the junction contained 7 bases not matched to a gene. This CDR3 region has 15 residues.

This chain connects TRBV5-1 to TRBJ2-7; TRBD2 matches at 9 bases. This CDR3 region has 15 residues. In germline, CDR1 is SGHRS, CDR2 YFSETQ. With 0 bases clipped from V and 1 base from J, the junction kept 2 bases outside the gene matches. In DNA form, the CDR3 reads TGCGCCAGCAGCTTGGAGACTAGCGGATCCTACGAGCAGTACTTC. The encoded protein is CASSLETSGSYEQYF.